Below are 8 T cell receptor beta chains sequenced from a single sample in a study of blood T cells in healthy people across ages. Sample-barcoded 5' priming and a J-beta primer mix drove a second PCR of 7 to 11 cycles. TCRdb ran MiXCR on the 5' RACE reads and lists one entry per CDR3 protein. Of 550,000 to 750,000 distinct CDR3 sequences listed, 20% to 25% are singletons. Sequenced input: blood. Every receptor here comes from a man between 65 and 85 years old in good health.

V gene TRBV20-1 combines with J gene TRBJ2-5; tentatively, D is TRBD1 (5 bases). The V gene's germline CDR1 is DFQATT and CDR2 SNEGSKA (reference sequence). Between the trimmed V and J ends, which lost 4 bases and 5 bases, there was a span of 26 bases. The CDR3 has 17 amino acids. The CDR3 nucleotides are TGCAGTGCTATATTTAGTCTGTCCAGGGTTCGTTTGGAGACCCAGTACTTC. This sequence encodes CSAIFSLSRVRLETQYF.

As to this clonotype: Being one base from a much bigger clone, this may be a read error. This sequence joins TRBV3-1 and TRBJ2-5; 13 positions match TRBD2. CDR1 is LGHDT and CDR2 is YNNKEL in the germline V gene (reference sequence). The CDR3 length is 17 residues. The chain's CDR3 is CASSQPGLAGIQETQSF. The CDR3 DNA is TGTGCCAGCAGCCAACCGGGACTAGCGGGAATACAAGAGACCCAGTCCTTC.

J is TRBJ2-7 and V is TRBV29-1; either TRBD1 or TRBD2 may fit D (5 bases each). CDR3 length: 13 residues. Trimming took 6 bases from V and 0 from J, leaving 12 bases between them. The germline V gene has CDR1 SQVTM and CDR2 ANQGSEA. CDR3 sequence (DNA): TGCAGCGTATCCGGGGCGACCTCCTACGAGCAGTACTTC. Translated: CSVSGATSYEQYF.

The rearrangement uses TRBV20-1 and TRBJ2-1; possible D gene TRBD1, 6 bases. This CDR3 has 14 residues. Germline-derived CDR1 and CDR2 are DFQATT and SNEGSKA (reference sequence). The ends were cut back, 5 bases at V and 3 bases at J, with 14 bases in the middle. The CDR3 bases are TGCAGTGCTCCCAGGGGTCGGGGCTACAATGAGCAGTTCTTC. Protein: CSAPRGRGYNEQFF.

This clonotype was seen a few times. Mismatch with germline at one junction end may stem from a read error. The rearrangement joins TRBV10-3 to TRBJ2-5; D not resolved. The J call may be wrong; the DNA end is better matched by TRBJ2-7. Germline values: CDR1 ENHRY, CDR2 SYGVKD. The CDR3 covers 11 residues. The CDR3 loop reads CATSERYEQYF. The CDR3 nucleotides read TGTGCCACCAGTGAGAGGTACGAGCAGTACTTC.

The genes are TRBV15 and TRBJ2-1; D gene unclear. The CDR3 covers 13 residues. Trimming left V 2 bases short and J 2 bases short, with 4 bases between. CDR1 LNHNV and CDR2 YYDKDF come from the germline V gene (reference sequence). DNA of the CDR3: TGTGCCACCAGCAGACCTGCCTACAATGAGCAGTTCTTC. Its protein product is CATSRPAYNEQFF.

This clonotype was detected many times. The chain recombines TRBV12-3 or TRBV12-4 with TRBJ2-5; 9 nucleotides match TRBD1. J lost 5 bases, V lost 6 bases, and 4 bases had no gene match. This CDR3 contains 13 residues. As DNA, the CDR3 is TGTGCCAGCAGAGCCGGGACAGGGGAGACCCAGTACTTC. Translated: CASRAGTGETQYF.

This clonotype was counted between two and nine times. V is TRBV7-2 and J is TRBJ2-4, with 11 bases lining up with TRBD2. Germline values: CDR1 SGHTA, CDR2 FQGNSA. The V gene end was trimmed by 1 base and the J gene end by 3 bases; junction bases not matched to a gene: 2. This CDR3 is 16 amino acids long. The CDR3 loop reads CASSLGLAGNKNIQYF. CDR3 nucleotides: TGTGCCAGCAGCTTAGGACTAGCGGGGAACAAAAACATTCAGTACTTC.